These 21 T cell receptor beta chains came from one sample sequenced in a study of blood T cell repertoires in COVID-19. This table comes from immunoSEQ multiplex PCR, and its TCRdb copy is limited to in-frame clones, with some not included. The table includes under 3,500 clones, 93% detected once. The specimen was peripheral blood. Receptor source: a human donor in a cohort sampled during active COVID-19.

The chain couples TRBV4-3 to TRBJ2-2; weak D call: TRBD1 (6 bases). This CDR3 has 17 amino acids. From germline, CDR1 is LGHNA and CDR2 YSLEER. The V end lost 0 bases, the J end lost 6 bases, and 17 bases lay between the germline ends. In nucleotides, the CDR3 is TGCGCCAGCAGCCAAGATCGCAGGGGATTTAGCCCCGGGGAGCTGTTTTTT. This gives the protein CASSQDRRGFSPGELFF.

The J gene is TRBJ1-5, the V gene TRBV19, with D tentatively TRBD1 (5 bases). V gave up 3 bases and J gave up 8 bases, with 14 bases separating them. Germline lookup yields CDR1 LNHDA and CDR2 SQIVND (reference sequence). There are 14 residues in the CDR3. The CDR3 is CASSIGGAMKPQHF. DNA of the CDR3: TGTGCCAGTAGTATCGGAGGGGCCATGAAGCCCCAGCATTTT.

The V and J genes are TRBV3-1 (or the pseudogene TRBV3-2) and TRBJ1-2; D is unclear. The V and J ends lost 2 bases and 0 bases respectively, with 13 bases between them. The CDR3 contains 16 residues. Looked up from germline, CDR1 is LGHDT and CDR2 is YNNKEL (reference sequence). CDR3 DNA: TGTGCCAGCAGCCAACCTGGTGACAAGTCTAACTATGGCTACACCTTC. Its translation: CASSQPGDKSNYGYTF.

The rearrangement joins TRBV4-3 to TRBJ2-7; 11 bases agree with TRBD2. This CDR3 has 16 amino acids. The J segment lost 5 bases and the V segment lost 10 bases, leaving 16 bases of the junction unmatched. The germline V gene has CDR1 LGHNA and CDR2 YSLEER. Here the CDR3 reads CATLFPLAGGPHEQYF. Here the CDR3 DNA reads TGCGCCACCCTCTTCCCGTTAGCGGGAGGGCCCCACGAGCAGTACTTC.

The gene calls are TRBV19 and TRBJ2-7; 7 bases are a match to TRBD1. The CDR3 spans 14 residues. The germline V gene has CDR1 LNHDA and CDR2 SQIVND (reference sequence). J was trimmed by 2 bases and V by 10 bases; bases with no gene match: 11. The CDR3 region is CATRGGDRAYEQYF. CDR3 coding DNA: TGTGCCACCAGGGGTGGGGACAGAGCCTACGAGCAGTACTTC.

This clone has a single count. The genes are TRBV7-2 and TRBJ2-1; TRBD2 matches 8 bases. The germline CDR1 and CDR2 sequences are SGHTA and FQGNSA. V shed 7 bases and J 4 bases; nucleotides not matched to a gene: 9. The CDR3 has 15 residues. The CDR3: CASNPRGGAYNEQFF. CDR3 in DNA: TGTGCCAGCAACCCCCGGGGGGGGGCTTACAATGAGCAGTTCTTC.

The CDR3 protein is CASSESAGGRQPQHF. The CDR3 nucleotides read TGCGCCAGCAGTGAGTCGGCAGGGGGGAGACAGCCCCAGCATTTT. The gene calls are TRBV10-2 and TRBJ1-5; 7 nucleotides agree with TRBD1. There are 15 residues in the CDR3. Germline V gene sequence: CDR1 WSHSY, CDR2 SAAADI. Trimming took 0 bases from V and 7 from J; bases not matched to a gene: 6.

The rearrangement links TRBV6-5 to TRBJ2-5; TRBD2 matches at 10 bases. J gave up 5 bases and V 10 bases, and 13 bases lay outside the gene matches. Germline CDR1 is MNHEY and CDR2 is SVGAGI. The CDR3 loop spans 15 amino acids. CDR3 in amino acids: CATTEGLAGVETQYF. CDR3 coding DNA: TGTGCCACCACCGAAGGGCTAGCGGGAGTGGAGACCCAGTACTTC.

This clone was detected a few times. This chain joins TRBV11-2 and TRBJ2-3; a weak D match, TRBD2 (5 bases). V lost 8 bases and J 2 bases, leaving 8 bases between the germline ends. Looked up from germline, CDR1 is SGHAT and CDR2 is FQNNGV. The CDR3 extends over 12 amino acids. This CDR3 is CASGRNTDTQYF. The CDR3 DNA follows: TGTGCCAGCGGGAGAAACACAGATACGCAGTATTTT.

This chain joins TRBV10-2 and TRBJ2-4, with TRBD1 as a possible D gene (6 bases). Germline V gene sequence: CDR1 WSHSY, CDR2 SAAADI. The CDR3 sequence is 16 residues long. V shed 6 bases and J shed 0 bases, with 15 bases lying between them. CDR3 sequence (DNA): TGCGCCAGCAGACCTGGACAGACTATAGCCAAAAACATTCAGTACTTC. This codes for CASRPGQTIAKNIQYF.

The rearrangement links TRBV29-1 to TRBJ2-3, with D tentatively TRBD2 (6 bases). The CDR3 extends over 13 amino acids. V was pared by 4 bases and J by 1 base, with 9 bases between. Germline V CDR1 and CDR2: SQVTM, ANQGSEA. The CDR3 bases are TGCAGCGTTGGGCGGGGCCGCACAGATACGCAGTATTTT. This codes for CSVGRGRTDTQYF.

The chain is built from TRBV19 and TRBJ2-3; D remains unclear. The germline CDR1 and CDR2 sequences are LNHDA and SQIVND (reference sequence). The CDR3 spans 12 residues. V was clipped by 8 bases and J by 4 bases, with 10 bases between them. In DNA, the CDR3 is TGTGCCAGTCGGTCGCGCGCAGATACGCAGTATTTT. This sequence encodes CASRSRADTQYF.

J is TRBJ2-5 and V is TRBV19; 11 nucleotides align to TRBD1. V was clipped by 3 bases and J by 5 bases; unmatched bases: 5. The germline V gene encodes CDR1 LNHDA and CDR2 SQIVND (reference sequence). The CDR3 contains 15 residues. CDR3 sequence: CASSIGQGARETQYF. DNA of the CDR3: TGTGCCAGTAGTATCGGACAGGGGGCTAGGGAGACCCAGTACTTC.

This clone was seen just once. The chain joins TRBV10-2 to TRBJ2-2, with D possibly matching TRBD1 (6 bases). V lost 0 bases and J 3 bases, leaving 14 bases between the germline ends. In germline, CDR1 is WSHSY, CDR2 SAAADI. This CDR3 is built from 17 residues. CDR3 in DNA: TGCGCCAGCAGTGAGTCTGGGGGCGCGTTGGACACCGGGGAGCTGTTTTTT. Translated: CASSESGGALDTGELFF.

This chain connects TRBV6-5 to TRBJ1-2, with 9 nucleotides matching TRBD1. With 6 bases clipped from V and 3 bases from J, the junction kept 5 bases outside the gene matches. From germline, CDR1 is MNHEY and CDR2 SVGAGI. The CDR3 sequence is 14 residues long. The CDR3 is CASRKTGGDYGYTF. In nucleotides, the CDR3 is TGTGCCAGCAGGAAGACAGGGGGTGACTATGGCTACACCTTC.

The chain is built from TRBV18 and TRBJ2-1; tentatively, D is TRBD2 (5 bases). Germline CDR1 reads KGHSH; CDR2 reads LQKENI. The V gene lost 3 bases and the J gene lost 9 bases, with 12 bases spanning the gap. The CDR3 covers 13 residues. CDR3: CASSPDWAGEQFF. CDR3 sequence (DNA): TGTGCCAGCTCACCGGACTGGGCAGGTGAGCAGTTCTTC. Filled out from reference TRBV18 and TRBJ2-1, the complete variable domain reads NAGVMQNPRHLVRRRGQEARLRCSPMKGHSHVYWYRQLPEEGLKFMVYLQKENIIDESGMPKERFSAEFPKEGPSILRIQQVVRGDSAAYFCASSPDWAGEQFFGPGTRLTVL.

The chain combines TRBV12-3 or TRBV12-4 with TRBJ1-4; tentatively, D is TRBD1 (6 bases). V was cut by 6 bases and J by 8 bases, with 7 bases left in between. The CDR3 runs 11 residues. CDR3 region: CASRRGEKLFF. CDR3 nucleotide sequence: TGTGCCAGCAGGAGGGGGGAAAAACTGTTTTTT.

CDR3: CASSDPASGGGSEQFF. For the CDR3, the DNA is TGTGCCAGCAGTGACCCGGCTAGCGGGGGGGGGAGTGAGCAGTTCTTC. The V and J genes are TRBV25-1 and TRBJ2-1, with 12 bases lining up with TRBD2. Unmatched junction bases numbered 9, after V lost 3 bases and J lost 9 bases. In germline, CDR1 is MGHDK, CDR2 SYGVNS. CDR3 size: 16 residues.

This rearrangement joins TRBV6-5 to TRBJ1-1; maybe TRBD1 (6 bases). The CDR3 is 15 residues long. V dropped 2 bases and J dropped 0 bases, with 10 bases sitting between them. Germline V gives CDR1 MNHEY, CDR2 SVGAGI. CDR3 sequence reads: CASSYGQQVNTEAFF. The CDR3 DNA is TGTGCCAGCAGTTACGGACAGCAAGTGAACACTGAAGCTTTCTTT.

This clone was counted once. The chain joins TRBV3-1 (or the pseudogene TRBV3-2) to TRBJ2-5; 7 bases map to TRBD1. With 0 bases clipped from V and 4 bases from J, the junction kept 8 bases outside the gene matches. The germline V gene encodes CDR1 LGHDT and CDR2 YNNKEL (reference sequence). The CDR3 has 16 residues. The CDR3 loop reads CASSQDVDRARETQYF. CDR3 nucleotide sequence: TGTGCCAGCAGCCAAGATGTTGACAGGGCGCGAGAGACCCAGTACTTC.

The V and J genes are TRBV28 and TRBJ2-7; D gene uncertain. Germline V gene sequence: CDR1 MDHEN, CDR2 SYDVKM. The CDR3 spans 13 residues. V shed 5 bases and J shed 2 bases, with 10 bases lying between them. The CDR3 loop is CASSPSNTYEQYF. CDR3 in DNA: TGTGCCAGCAGTCCCTCCAACACCTACGAGCAGTACTTC.